The 13 T cell receptor beta chains presented below share a single source sample, sequenced in a study of T cell responses to AZD1222 COVID-19 vaccine. Assay: immunoSEQ multiplex PCR; the TCRdb copy retains only in-frame clones and omits some. This repertoire shows over 120,000 clones, approximately 93% found once; its top ten account for around 5%. The source material was peripheral blood, sampled on day 0 of AZD1222 vaccination. The receptors shown here come from an adult in good health.

The chain couples TRBV10-2 to TRBJ1-4; TRBD1 agrees at 10 bases. CDR3 length: 13 residues. V lost 6 bases and J lost 7; bases outside the gene matches: 2. Looked up from germline, CDR1 is WSHSY and CDR2 is SAAADI. CDR3 in amino acids: CASRRDRGEKLFF. CDR3 nucleotide sequence: TGCGCCAGCAGACGGGACAGGGGTGAAAAACTGTTTTTT.

The chain couples TRBV29-1 to TRBJ1-6; TRBD1 aligns across 9 bases. The CDR3 is made up of 17 amino acids. Germline V gene lookup returns CDR1 SQVTM and CDR2 ANQGSEA. The junction had 10 bases not matched to a gene; V was cut back by 7 bases and J by 0 bases. This chain's CDR3 is CSALTGQGSSYNSPLHF. As DNA, the CDR3 is TGCAGCGCCCTAACGGGACAGGGAAGCTCCTATAATTCACCCCTCCACTTT.

The V gene is TRBV5-4, the J gene TRBJ2-3; D is possibly TRBD1 (5 bases). The CDR3 runs to 14 residues. The germline CDR1 and CDR2 sequences are SGHNT and YYREEE (reference sequence). Trimming removed 1 base from V and 3 bases from J, with 9 bases in between. In nucleotides, the CDR3 is TGTGCCAGCAGCTTGTTGGGGCGGACAGATACGCAGTATTTT. As protein: CASSLLGRTDTQYF.

This clone was seen more than once but under ten times. V usage is TRBV10-2 and J usage is TRBJ1-5, with a weak D call TRBD1 (5 bases). This CDR3 has 14 amino acids. The germline V and J ends were trimmed by 9 bases and 4 bases, with 16 bases remaining between them. CDR1 WSHSY and CDR2 SAAADI come from the germline V gene. CDR3 in amino acids: CARTHSQVNQPQHF. CDR3 nucleotides: TGCGCCAGAACGCACTCACAGGTAAATCAGCCCCAGCATTTT.

On this clone: Distinct nucleotide sequences in the sample also encode this CDR3. This chain uses TRBV29-1 with TRBJ2-7, with D maybe TRBD1 (5 bases). This CDR3 contains 11 residues. Germline values: CDR1 SQVTM, CDR2 ANQGSEA. The V end lost 6 bases, the J end lost 3 bases, and 9 bases lay between the germline ends. The CDR3 sequence: CSVDRGYEQYF. The CDR3 DNA follows: TGCAGCGTAGATAGGGGCTACGAGCAGTACTTC.

The chain uses TRBV6-5 and TRBJ2-7; 7 bases match TRBD1. CDR1 is MNHEY, CDR2 SVGAGI, per germline. Trimming cost V 4 bases and J 0 bases; bases outside gene matches: 6. The CDR3 runs 15 residues. CDR3 sequence: CASSSHRGSSYEQYF. The CDR3 DNA follows: TGTGCCAGCAGTTCACACAGGGGAAGCTCCTACGAGCAGTACTTC.

As DNA, the CDR3 is TGTGCCAGCAGCCAGCAGGGGGCTATAAAGACCCAGTACTTC. The encoded protein is CASSQQGAIKTQYF. The chain employs TRBV3-1 (or the pseudogene TRBV3-2) and TRBJ2-5; 8 nucleotides align to TRBD1. The CDR3 covers 14 residues. V was clipped by 3 bases and J by 6 bases; unmatched bases: 6. Germline lookup yields CDR1 LGHDT and CDR2 YNNKEL (reference sequence).

The V call is TRBV19, the J call TRBJ2-7; D is perhaps TRBD2 (5 bases). CDR1 LNHDA and CDR2 SQIVND come from the germline V gene (reference sequence). This CDR3 contains 13 residues. The germline V and J ends were trimmed by 5 bases and 0 bases, with 8 bases remaining between them. CDR3 amino acids: CASSPGISYEQYF. The CDR3 region has the DNA TGTGCCAGTAGTCCCGGGATCTCCTACGAGCAGTACTTC.

This clone has only one observation. This chain connects TRBV5-5 to TRBJ1-3, with a tentative D call TRBD1 (5 bases). The V end was cut by 5 bases, the J end by 0 bases, with 18 bases between. CDR1 and CDR2 (germline): SGHKS, YYEKEE (reference sequence). This CDR3 comprises 17 residues. The CDR3 here is CASSTSGTEFSGNTIYF. CDR3 coding DNA: TGTGCCAGCAGTACTTCCGGGACGGAATTCTCTGGAAACACCATATATTTT.

The gene calls are TRBV19 and TRBJ2-3; 7 bases line up with TRBD1. The CDR3 extends over 14 amino acids. Germline CDR1 reads LNHDA; CDR2 reads SQIVND (reference sequence). Trimming removed 1 base from V and 4 bases from J; junction bases left unmatched: 2. The CDR3 protein is CASSIVQGSDTQYF. Written as DNA, the CDR3 is TGTGCCAGTAGTATAGTACAGGGGTCAGATACGCAGTATTTT.

V gene TRBV4-1 combines with J gene TRBJ1-2; D is possibly TRBD1 (5 bases). The CDR3 length is 17 residues. Germline assignment: CDR1 MGHRA and CDR2 YSYEKL. The V end was cut by 0 bases, the J end by 8 bases, with 22 bases between. CDR3 region: CASSQDKGPGRTTGYTF. CDR3 sequence (DNA): TGCGCCAGCAGCCAAGATAAGGGGCCTGGGCGGACGACGGGCTACACCTTC.

V gene TRBV3-1 (or the pseudogene TRBV3-2) combines with J gene TRBJ1-4, with 7 bases identical to TRBD1. Germline loops: CDR1 LGHDT, CDR2 YNNKEL (reference sequence). Trimming took 6 bases from V and 5 from J; bases not matched to a gene: 6. CDR3 size: 14 residues. The CDR3 DNA reads as TGTGCCAGCAGGCGACAGGGTTGGAATGAAAAACTGTTTTTT. As protein: CASRRQGWNEKLFF.

V and J are TRBV2 and TRBJ1-1, with TRBD1 matching over 8 bases. The germline gives CDR1 SNHLY, CDR2 FYNNEI. This CDR3 contains 15 residues. The V gene end was trimmed by 2 bases and the J gene end by 5 bases; junction bases not matched to a gene: 7. The CDR3 protein is CASSEQGATRTEAFF. The CDR3 DNA is TGTGCCAGCAGTGAACAGGGGGCTACGCGGACTGAAGCTTTCTTT.